The 25 T cell receptor beta chains below were found in one sample sequenced in a study of OX40 agonist ivuxolimab in advanced cancers. Method: immunoSEQ multiplex PCR; TCRdb's copy keeps in-frame clones and lacks some. The sample holds about 84,000 clones, just over 90% seen once. Source: CD4+ or CD8+ T cells sorted from blood, taken in a trial of the OX40 agonist ivuxolimab. The receptor set was obtained from an adult with an advanced solid tumor such as melanoma, head and neck, liver or kidney cancer.

The gene calls are TRBV29-1 and TRBJ2-1; D possibly uses TRBD1 or TRBD2 (5 bases each). Germline assignment: CDR1 SQVTM and CDR2 ANQGSEA. V gave up 3 bases and J gave up 2 bases, with 11 bases separating them. This CDR3 comprises 14 residues. The CDR3 nucleotides read TGCAGCGTTGACGAGGGGCGGACCTACAATGAGCAGTTCTTC. Translation gives CSVDEGRTYNEQFF.

The CDR3 nucleotides read TGCGCCAGCAGCTCAGCCTCGGGGGCCCCGGGGGAGACCCAGTACTTC. Translating it yields CASSSASGAPGETQYF. This chain joins TRBV5-1 and TRBJ2-5; D is perhaps TRBD1 or TRBD2 (6 bases each). Germline-derived CDR1 and CDR2 are SGHRS and YFSETQ. The V end was cut by 3 bases, the J end by 5 bases, with 20 bases between. CDR3 length: 16 amino acids.

A few counts support this clone. V usage is TRBV19 and J usage is TRBJ1-5, with 8 bases that match TRBD1. CDR3 length equals 16 residues. Germline lookup yields CDR1 LNHDA and CDR2 SQIVND (reference sequence). The V and J ends lost 2 bases and 7 bases, in that order; junction bases with no gene match: 10. Here the CDR3 reads CASSILVDRARQPQHF. The DNA of the CDR3 is TGTGCCAGTAGTATATTGGTGGACAGGGCGCGCCAGCCCCAGCATTTT.

The chain employs TRBV15 and TRBJ1-3; 9 bases line up with TRBD1. CDR3 length: 15 residues. V was pared by 1 base and J by 7 bases, with 5 bases of the junction left unmatched. Germline V gene lookup returns CDR1 LNHNV and CDR2 YYDKDF (reference sequence). This CDR3 is CATSRGGQGTNTIYF. CDR3 DNA sequence: TGTGCCACCAGCAGAGGAGGACAGGGGACCAACACCATATATTTT.

J is TRBJ1-1 and V is TRBV5-6; D is undetermined. Trimming took off 0 bases at V and 4 bases at J, with 10 bases between the two ends. Looked up from germline, CDR1 is SGHDT and CDR2 is YYEEEE. This CDR3 is built from 14 residues. The CDR3 region has the DNA TGTGCCAGCAGCTTGGAAACCCAGGTCACTGAAGCTTTCTTT. This encodes CASSLETQVTEAFF.

This chain uses TRBV28 with TRBJ2-2; D is uncertain. V lost 7 bases and J 1 base, leaving 13 bases between the germline ends. Looked up from germline, CDR1 is MDHEN and CDR2 is SYDVKM. CDR3 length: 15 amino acids. The CDR3 protein is CASTTGHLNTGELFF. The CDR3 DNA sequence: TGTGCCAGCACCACCGGGCACTTGAACACCGGGGAGCTGTTTTTT.

The DNA for the CDR3 is TGCGCCAGCAGCTTACGTACTAACCGGGAGACCCAGTACTTC. This codes for CASSLRTNRETQYF. The chain recombines TRBV5-1 with TRBJ2-5; D not certain. Germline CDR1 and CDR2: SGHRS and YFSETQ. Between the trimmed V and J ends, which lost 2 bases and 5 bases, there was a span of 13 bases. The CDR3 runs to 14 residues. Using reference TRBV5-1 and TRBJ2-5 for the parts outside the CDR3, the full variable domain is KAGVTQTPRYLIKTRGQQVTLSCSPISGHRSVSWYQQTPGQGLQFLFEYFSETQRNKGNFPGRFSGRQFSNSRSEMNVSTLELGDSALYLCASSLRTNRETQYFGPGTRLLVL.

V usage is TRBV28 and J usage is TRBJ1-6, with D perhaps matching TRBD1 (5 bases). The germline CDR1 and CDR2 sequences are MDHEN and SYDVKM. The CDR3 is 14 residues long. The V and J ends lost 3 bases and 6 bases respectively, with 9 bases between them. The CDR3 DNA follows: TGTGCCAGCAGTTTGGGGCGGTCTAATTCACCCCTCCACTTT. Its protein product is CASSLGRSNSPLHF.

The CDR3 region has the DNA TGTGCCAGCAGCTTGATTCAGGGGAGCTATGGCTACACCTTC. Translating it yields CASSLIQGSYGYTF. This chain connects TRBV5-4 to TRBJ1-2; weak D call: TRBD1 (6 bases). The CDR3 length is 14 residues. Germline CDR1 and CDR2: SGHNT and YYREEE (reference sequence). Deletions cut 1 base from V and 4 bases from J, with 11 bases between.

The chain is built from TRBV7-8 and TRBJ2-1; 11 positions agree with TRBD2. The CDR3 is 17 amino acids. Germline assignment: CDR1 SGHVS and CDR2 FQNEAQ. Trimming cost V 0 bases and J 3 bases; bases outside gene matches: 4. CDR3 region: CASSLAGGTSGYNEQFF. The DNA of the CDR3 is TGTGCCAGCAGCTTAGCGGGAGGGACTAGCGGCTACAATGAGCAGTTCTTC.

This clone has a handful of counts. The chain combines TRBV19 with TRBJ2-1, with D possibly being TRBD1 (6 bases). The ends were cut back, 7 bases at V and 0 bases at J, with 10 bases in the middle. The CDR3 length is 14 residues. From germline, CDR1 is LNHDA and CDR2 SQIVND (reference sequence). Here the CDR3 DNA reads TGTGCCAGTACGAAGGGGGTCTCCTACAATGAGCAGTTCTTC. The encoded protein is CASTKGVSYNEQFF.

This chain links TRBV19 with TRBJ1-1; the D is unclear. Germline-derived CDR1 and CDR2 are LNHDA and SQIVND (reference sequence). The CDR3 consists of 16 residues. Deletions cut 3 bases from V and 1 base from J, with 15 bases between. In DNA, the CDR3 is TGTGCCAGTAGTATCCGCCCGGACCCCACGAACACTGAAGCTTTCTTT. Amino acids: CASSIRPDPTNTEAFF.

The V gene is TRBV27, the J gene TRBJ1-2; 8 bases map to TRBD1. V shed 2 bases, J shed 2 bases, and the junction held 10 bases outside the gene matches. The length of the CDR3 is 17 residues. The germline gives CDR1 MNHEY, CDR2 SMNVEV (reference sequence). Here the CDR3 reads CASSLREGRGQNYGYTF. The CDR3 nucleotides are TGTGCCAGCAGTTTAAGGGAGGGCAGGGGGCAAAACTATGGCTACACCTTC.

The chain carries TRBV10-3 and TRBJ1-4; D is unresolved. CDR1 is ENHRY and CDR2 is SYGVKD in the germline V gene. V was shortened by 4 bases and J by 8 bases, with 14 bases between the two germline ends. The CDR3 is 14 residues long. The CDR3, as DNA: TGTGCCATCAGTGGAACGAGAAATGGCGAAAAACTGTTTTTT. Its protein is CAISGTRNGEKLFF.

The V and J genes are TRBV2 and TRBJ2-5, with 11 bases identical to TRBD2. CDR3 length: 16 residues. Germline V gene data show CDR1 as SNHLY and CDR2 as FYNNEI. V was pared by 4 bases and J by 6 bases, with 10 bases of the junction left unmatched. DNA of the CDR3: TGTGCCAGCAGTGGCGCGGGACTAGCGGTAGGAAAGACCCAGTACTTC. As protein: CASSGAGLAVGKTQYF. The whole variable domain, remainder taken from reference TRBV2 and TRBJ2-5, is EPEVTQTPSHQVTQMGQEVILRCVPISNHLYFYWYRQILGQKVEFLVSFYNNEISEKSEIFDDQFSVERPDGSNFTLKIRSTKLEDSAMYFCASSGAGLAVGKTQYFGPGTRLLVL.

In its sample, this clone was seen a few times. The chain combines TRBV27 with TRBJ1-1; D might be TRBD1 (6 bases). The V end was cut by 5 bases, the J end by 10 bases, with 20 bases between. Germline CDR1 MNHEY, CDR2 SMNVEV (reference sequence). CDR3 size: 14 residues. The CDR3 DNA sequence: TGTGCCAGCAGTCCACTCCGGGCAGGGGTAAGAGCTTTCTTT. Translation: CASSPLRAGVRAFF.

This chain uses TRBV28 with TRBJ2-3; no firm D call. The CDR3 is 12 residues long. V was cut by 6 bases and J by 6 bases, with 10 bases left in between. Per germline, CDR1 MDHEN and CDR2 SYDVKM. The CDR3, as DNA: TGTGCCAGCAGGTCCTCAAGCGATACGCAGTATTTT. This sequence encodes CASRSSSDTQYF.

This chain links TRBV5-1 with TRBJ2-7; 9 positions agree with TRBD2. The V and J ends lost 2 bases and 3 bases, in that order; junction bases with no gene match: 6. CDR1 and CDR2 (germline): SGHRS, YFSETQ. CDR3 length equals 15 residues. CDR3 sequence reads: CASSLTGTSNYEQYF. The CDR3 nucleotides are TGCGCCAGCAGCTTAACCGGGACTAGCAACTACGAGCAGTACTTC.

This sequence joins TRBV9 and TRBJ2-2; 15 positions match TRBD2. This CDR3 has 16 residues. The germline V gene encodes CDR1 SGDLS and CDR2 YYNGEE. V lost 4 bases and J lost 6; bases outside the gene matches: 4. The CDR3 DNA follows: TGTGCCAGCAGCCCCCGGACTAGCGGGGGGGCCGGGGAGCTGTTTTTT. Amino acids: CASSPRTSGGAGELFF.

This sequence joins TRBV28 and TRBJ1-2, with D perhaps matching TRBD1 (5 bases). The V gene lost 5 bases and the J gene lost 5 bases, with 15 bases spanning the gap. Per the germline V gene, CDR1 is MDHEN and CDR2 is SYDVKM. This CDR3 contains 14 residues. Here the CDR3 reads CASSVILGHYGYTF. The DNA for the CDR3 is TGTGCCAGCAGTGTCATTTTGGGGCATTATGGCTACACCTTC.

J is TRBJ2-2 and V is TRBV7-8, with a possible D match to TRBD1 (5 bases). The V and J ends lost 1 base and 0 bases respectively, with 9 bases between them. CDR3 length equals 16 residues. Germline CDR1 SGHVS, CDR2 FQNEAQ. CDR3 loop: CASSLDTGANTGELFF. The CDR3 DNA sequence: TGTGCCAGCAGCTTAGACACAGGAGCGAACACCGGGGAGCTGTTTTTT.

The genes are TRBV4-2 and TRBJ1-1; a weak D match, TRBD1 (5 bases). The CDR3 is 16 residues long. V was pared by 1 base and J by 1 base, with 13 bases between. Per germline, CDR1 LGHNA and CDR2 YNFKEQ. The CDR3 nucleotides are TGTGCCAGCAGCCAAGGGAGAGGACAACCGAACACTGAAGCTTTCTTT. This translates into CASSQGRGQPNTEAFF.

This clone was recorded only once. CDR3 protein: CASSIFGQGTANYGYTF. Written as DNA, the CDR3 is TGTGCCAGTAGTATATTCGGACAGGGGACAGCTAACTATGGCTACACCTTC. This chain uses TRBV19 with TRBJ1-2, with TRBD1 matching over 9 bases. This CDR3 contains 17 residues. V gave up 2 bases and J gave up 0 bases; unmatched junction bases: 7. CDR1 and CDR2 (germline): LNHDA, SQIVND (reference sequence).

In its sample, this clone was seen once. The CDR3 DNA follows: TGTGCCAGCAGCGTAGCGGGGCGAGCCTACGAGCAGTACTTC. This encodes CASSVAGRAYEQYF. The chain combines TRBV9 with TRBJ2-7, with D possibly called TRBD1 or TRBD2 (5 bases each). Germline loops: CDR1 SGDLS, CDR2 YYNGEE. The CDR3 runs 14 residues. The V end was cut by 0 bases, the J end by 2 bases, with 9 bases between.

The genes are TRBV7-2 and TRBJ1-2, with 11 nucleotides matching TRBD1. The V segment lost 4 bases and the J segment 8 bases; nucleotides outside the gene matches: 9. Germline V gene sequence: CDR1 SGHTA, CDR2 FQGNSA. The CDR3 is 15 residues long. CDR3: CASSSPGGTGGGYTF. CDR3 in DNA: TGTGCCAGCAGCTCCCCAGGTGGGACAGGGGGAGGCTACACCTTC. Together with reference TRBV7-2 and TRBJ1-2, the CDR3 gives the full variable domain: GAGVSQSPSNKVTEKGKDVELRCDPISGHTALYWYRQSLGQGLEFLIYFQGNSAPDKSGLPSDRFSAERTGGSVSTLTIQRTQQEDSAVYLCASSSPGGTGGGYTFGSGTRLTVV.